Listed below are T cell receptor beta chains from one sample, sequenced in a study of T cell repertoires in cytomegalovirus infection. TCRdb analysed the reads with MiXCR anew, one entry per CDR3 protein. The sample includes about 260,000 distinct CDR3 sequences, around 15% seen only once; the top ten take roughly 9.7%. The specimen sequenced was PBMCs. These receptors originate from a human donor in good health (CMV status not recorded). Some clones in this sample may be carry-over from other donors' samples. Both conserved end residues are part of each CDR3. A D gene is named only where the DNA matches it firmly. Some rows have no size entry. The others give once, few or many, or a class for an expanded clone.

cdr3_length	d_call	clone_size	j_call	v_call	cdr3_aa	cdr3_nt
13	-	many	TRBJ2-7	TRBV7-8	CASSLDSRYEQYF	TGTGCCAGCAGCTTAGACAGCCGCTATGAGCAGTACTTC
14	-	many	TRBJ2-5	TRBV6-1	CASSANSYQETQYF	TGTGCCAGCAGTGCCAACAGCTACCAAGAGACCCAGTACTTC
15	TRBD2	few	TRBJ2-7	TRBV5-6	CASSSILAGNYEQYF	TGTGCCAGCAGCTCGATACTAGCGGGGAACTACGAGCAGTACTTC
14	-	-	TRBJ2-3	TRBV27	CASSLFAGQDTQYF	TGTGCCAGCAGTTTATTCGCAGGTCAAGATACGCAGTATTTT
14	TRBD1	-	TRBJ1-3	TRBV20-1	CACKTGAFRNTIYF	TGCGCATGCAAGACAGGGGCATTTCGAAACACCATATATTTT
14	TRBD1	many	TRBJ2-7	TRBV12-3/TRBV12-4	CASSLAGGLGWQYF	TGTGCCAGCAGTTTGGCAGGGGGCCTTGGGTGGCAGTACTTC
13	TRBD2	-	TRBJ2-1	TRBV10-3	CAITLASGYEQFF	TGTGCCATCACCCTGGCTAGCGGGTATGAGCAGTTCTTC
13	-	few	TRBJ1-4	TRBV20-1	CSAAEGSDEKLFF	TGCAGTGCCGCTGAGGGGAGCGACGAAAAACTGTTTTTT
12	-	few	TRBJ2-3	TRBV6-6	CASSTGGGPQYF	TGTGCCAGCAGTACAGGTGGGGGACCGCAGTATTTT
10	-	few	TRBJ2-7	TRBV29-1	CSVLSYEQYF	TGCAGCGTCCTCTCCTACGAGCAGTACTTC
13	-	-	TRBJ1-4	TRBV28	CASSRQENENLFF	TGTGCCAGCAGTCGACAGGAGAATGAAAACCTGTTTTTT